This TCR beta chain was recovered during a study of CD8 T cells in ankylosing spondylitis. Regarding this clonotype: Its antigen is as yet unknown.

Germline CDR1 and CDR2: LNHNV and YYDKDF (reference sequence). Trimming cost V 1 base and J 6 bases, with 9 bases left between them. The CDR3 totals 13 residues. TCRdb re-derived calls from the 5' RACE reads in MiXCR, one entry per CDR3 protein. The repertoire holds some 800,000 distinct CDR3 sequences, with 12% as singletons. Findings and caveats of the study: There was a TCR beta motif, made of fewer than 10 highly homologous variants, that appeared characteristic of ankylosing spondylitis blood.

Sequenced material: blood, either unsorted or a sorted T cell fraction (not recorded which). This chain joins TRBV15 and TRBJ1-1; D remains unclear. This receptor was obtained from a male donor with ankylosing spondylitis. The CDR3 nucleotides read TGTGCCACCAGCAGAGTGCAGAGCCCTGAAGCTTTCTTT. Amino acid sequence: CATSRVQSPEAFF.